At least ten counts were recorded for the clone carrying this T cell receptor (beta chain). Antigen unknown. Participants, patients aged 18 to 65, had newly diagnosed hyperthyroidism with a duration under 2 months. On the basis of clinical symptoms, serum thyroxine and TRAb, thyroid ultrasound and orbital computed tomography, diagnoses were made. This sample was included in a study of T cells in Graves' hyperthyroidism and ophthalmopathy. Study-level information: Blood from the periphery was taken at initial diagnosis, before any treatment. Study-level results: A median about 6.5 months before onset, the model predicted ophthalmopathy.

Amplified TCR beta CDR3 regions came from RNA transcripts. The HTBI primer set drove a first-round RT-PCR of the TCR CDR3. In TCRdb, the multiplex PCR reads were re-called with MiXCR into one record per CDR3 protein. The sample shows about 300,000 distinct CDR3 sequences, under 30% of them seen only once. The clonotype was recovered from a man in his forties with Graves' hyperthyroidism that later progressed to Graves' ophthalmopathy. Specimen: blood.

In nucleotides, the CDR3 is TGTGCCTGGAGTTCCGGGGATTATGGCTACACCTTC. It encodes CAWSSGDYGYTF. The chain employs TRBV30 and TRBJ1-2, with D unclear. Germline V gene lookup returns CDR1 GTSNPN and CDR2 SVGIG (reference sequence). This CDR3 comprises 12 residues. V was clipped by 2 bases and J by 5 bases, with 9 bases between them.